These 18 T cell receptor beta chains were sequenced from one sample in a study of PD-L1 blockade in urothelial cancer. Assay: immunoSEQ multiplex PCR; the TCRdb copy retains only in-frame clones and omits some. Of 20,000 to 25,000 clones in the sample, nearly 90% were seen once. The sample in question was PBMCs, obtained around atezolizumab (anti-PD-L1) treatment. These receptors came from a woman aged 60-75 years with urothelial cancer.

The chain is built from TRBV27 and TRBJ2-2; the D is unclear. Germline CDR1 and CDR2: MNHEY and SMNVEV (reference sequence). The CDR3 is made up of 12 amino acids. The V end was cut by 6 bases, the J end by 7 bases, with 9 bases between. For the CDR3, the DNA is TGTGCCAGCAGACCCCAGCGCGGGGAGCTGTTTTTT. Translating gives CASRPQRGELFF.

The rearrangement links TRBV29-1 to TRBJ2-3; 8 nucleotides line up with TRBD2. The germline V gene has CDR1 SQVTM and CDR2 ANQGSEA. The CDR3 has 14 amino acids. The trim removed 6 bases at V and 0 bases at J, leaving 5 bases unmatched. CDR3: CSVVKRESTDTQYF. In DNA, the CDR3 is TGCAGCGTCGTGAAGCGGGAGAGCACAGATACGCAGTATTTT.

V and J are TRBV6-5 and TRBJ2-2; D is uncertain. The ends were cut back, 0 bases at V and 8 bases at J, with 4 bases in the middle. The germline CDR1 and CDR2 sequences are MNHEY and SVGAGI. The CDR3 extends over 12 amino acids. CDR3 sequence reads: CASSYSTGELFF. DNA for the CDR3: TGTGCCAGCAGTTACTCAACAGGGGAGCTGTTTTTT.

This clone was found once. The chain combines TRBV11-1 with TRBJ2-3; D may be TRBD2 (7 bases). This CDR3 is built from 18 residues. V lost 4 bases to trimming and J lost 0 bases, with 20 bases between them. CDR1 and CDR2 (germline): SGHAT, FQDESV (reference sequence). For the CDR3, the DNA is TGTGCCAGCAGCTCCATAGGGGGGGACCGTGCTAGCACAGATACGCAGTATTTT. This encodes CASSSIGGDRASTDTQYF.

The rearrangement uses TRBV14 and TRBJ2-7, with TRBD1 matching over 7 bases. The CDR3 runs to 16 residues. Germline loops: CDR1 SGHDN, CDR2 FVKESK. The J segment lost 2 bases and the V segment lost 4 bases, leaving 11 bases of the junction unmatched. The chain's CDR3 is CASSPTSTGRAYEQYF. CDR3 DNA: TGTGCCAGCAGCCCGACCTCGACAGGGAGAGCCTACGAGCAGTACTTC.

CDR3 nucleotides: TGTGCCATCAGACAGGGGGCTTCTGGAAACACCATATATTTT. Its protein is CAIRQGASGNTIYF. This sequence joins TRBV10-3 and TRBJ1-3, with 9 bases identical to TRBD1. Per the germline V gene, CDR1 is ENHRY and CDR2 is SYGVKD. The CDR3 has 14 residues. Trimming at V came to 6 bases and at J to 1 base, leaving 1 base not matched to a gene.

The chain couples TRBV5-1 to TRBJ2-1, with TRBD1 identical over 9 bases. CDR1 and CDR2 (germline): SGHRS, YFSETQ. This CDR3 spans 17 amino acids. With V trimmed by 2 bases and J by 0 bases, 6 bases remained unmatched. This CDR3 is CASSLGDRVSSYNEQFF. The CDR3 DNA reads as TGCGCCAGCAGCTTAGGGGACAGGGTTAGCTCCTACAATGAGCAGTTCTTC.

The chain couples TRBV19 to TRBJ2-1; 8 bases agree with TRBD2. The germline V gene has CDR1 LNHDA and CDR2 SQIVND (reference sequence). This CDR3 has 15 residues. The J segment lost 5 bases and the V segment lost 2 bases, leaving 5 bases of the junction unmatched. The CDR3 is CASSIRLARNNEQFF. The CDR3 DNA follows: TGTGCCAGTAGTATAAGACTAGCGCGGAACAATGAGCAGTTCTTC.

The J gene is TRBJ2-7, the V gene TRBV15, with 7 bases identical to TRBD1. Germline CDR1 reads LNHNV; CDR2 reads YYDKDF (reference sequence). The J segment lost 7 bases and the V segment lost 0 bases, leaving 9 bases of the junction unmatched. This CDR3 region has 15 residues. The DNA for the CDR3 is TGTGCCACCAGCAGAGACCGGGACAGAGCTCTTGAGCAGTACTTC. Encoded protein: CATSRDRDRALEQYF.

The V gene is TRBV28, the J gene TRBJ1-5; D remains ambiguous. V shed 6 bases and J shed 3 bases, with 12 bases lying between them. Germline V gene sequence: CDR1 MDHEN, CDR2 SYDVKM. The CDR3 has 14 residues. The CDR3 loop is CASSLRAFNQPQHF. CDR3 DNA sequence: TGTGCCAGCAGCTTACGAGCCTTCAATCAGCCCCAGCATTTT.

The chain employs TRBV9 and TRBJ2-3; 8 nucleotides line up with TRBD2. Per the germline V gene, CDR1 is SGDLS and CDR2 is YYNGEE. J gave up 9 bases and V 2 bases, and 17 bases lay outside the gene matches. The CDR3 is 17 amino acids. The DNA of the CDR3 is TGTGCCAGCAGCGTGGGAATACTAGCGGCTATAACGGAGACGCAGTATTTT. Residues: CASSVGILAAITETQYF.

The chain uses TRBV19 and TRBJ2-7, with 9 bases matching TRBD1. The CDR3 runs 15 residues. V shed 1 base, J shed 1 base, and the junction held 2 bases outside the gene matches. Per germline, CDR1 LNHDA and CDR2 SQIVND (reference sequence). CDR3 coding DNA: TGTGCCAGTAGTATAGCCGGGACAGGGTCCTACGAGCAGTACTTC. Translating gives CASSIAGTGSYEQYF.

The chain uses TRBV6-5 and TRBJ1-1, with 11 bases that match TRBD1. The CDR3 has 13 residues. Per germline, CDR1 MNHEY and CDR2 SVGAGI. J gave up 9 bases and V 6 bases, and 6 bases lay outside the gene matches. The DNA for the CDR3 is TGTGCCAGCAGCGGACAGGGGGCAATGAAAGCTTTCTTT. Translating gives CASSGQGAMKAFF.

The CDR3 nucleotides are TGCAGTGCTACAGGGGTAGAAGCTTTCTTT. It is translated as CSATGVEAFF. The V call is TRBV20-1, the J call TRBJ1-1, with D perhaps matching TRBD1 (6 bases). Trimming removed 4 bases at V and 8 bases at J, with 8 bases between. Germline V gene data show CDR1 as DFQATT and CDR2 as SNEGSKA (reference sequence). The CDR3 contains 10 residues.

DNA for the CDR3: TGTGCCTGGGCCCGGGACACCAATCAGCCCCAGCATTTT. Translated: CAWARDTNQPQHF. The J gene is TRBJ1-5, the V gene TRBV30; tentatively, D is TRBD1 (6 bases). CDR1 is GTSNPN and CDR2 is SVGIG in the germline V gene (reference sequence). The CDR3 totals 13 residues. The ends were cut back, 5 bases at V and 3 bases at J, with 11 bases in the middle.

The J gene is TRBJ2-7, the V gene TRBV29-1; D is uncertain. The CDR3 totals 11 residues. The V end was cut by 2 bases, the J end by 5 bases, with 7 bases between. Germline V gene lookup returns CDR1 SQVTM and CDR2 ANQGSEA. The CDR3 sequence is CSVEKLNEQYF. Here the CDR3 DNA reads TGCAGCGTTGAAAAACTGAACGAGCAGTACTTC.

This chain uses TRBV27 with TRBJ1-5; 7 bases are shared with TRBD1. This CDR3 has 15 residues. The V gene's germline CDR1 is MNHEY and CDR2 SMNVEV (reference sequence). V was pared by 5 bases and J by 0 bases, with 4 bases of the junction left unmatched. CDR3 sequence reads: CASSARGFSNQPQHF. CDR3 nucleotides: TGTGCCAGCAGTGCCAGGGGGTTTAGCAATCAGCCCCAGCATTTT.

This chain links TRBV7-3 with TRBJ2-3; D ambiguous. CDR3 length: 15 residues. Trimming removed 5 bases from V and 0 bases from J, with 12 bases in between. Germline CDR1 SGHTA, CDR2 FQGTGA. Here the CDR3 DNA reads TGTGCCAGCAGCCTCTATTCGACTAGCACAGATACGCAGTATTTT. Translation gives CASSLYSTSTDTQYF.